The T cell receptor beta chain under discussion was sequenced for a study of blood T cell repertoires in COVID-19. Study overall: PBMCs, B-cell-depleted T cells, or T cells provided the cDNA or gDNA that made up the material.

Assay: immunoSEQ multiplex PCR; the TCRdb copy retains only in-frame clones and omits some. The sample lists hundreds of thousands of clones; roughly 80% were seen once. Assignment of participants to cohorts was predicated upon participant-reported clinical history. Germline CDR1 is SEHNR and CDR2 is FQNEAQ (reference sequence). CDR3 length: 13 amino acids. Trimming removed 5 bases from V and 6 bases from J, with 13 bases in between. The V gene is TRBV7-9, the J gene TRBJ1-1; D is unclear. Sample: PBMCs or T cells enriched from blood (not recorded which). The TCR comes from a man in his forties who had been exposed to COVID-19. The DNA of the CDR3 is TGTGCCAGCAGCCCTCGCGCGGCGGCTGAAGCTTTCTTT. It codes for CASSPRAAAEAFF.